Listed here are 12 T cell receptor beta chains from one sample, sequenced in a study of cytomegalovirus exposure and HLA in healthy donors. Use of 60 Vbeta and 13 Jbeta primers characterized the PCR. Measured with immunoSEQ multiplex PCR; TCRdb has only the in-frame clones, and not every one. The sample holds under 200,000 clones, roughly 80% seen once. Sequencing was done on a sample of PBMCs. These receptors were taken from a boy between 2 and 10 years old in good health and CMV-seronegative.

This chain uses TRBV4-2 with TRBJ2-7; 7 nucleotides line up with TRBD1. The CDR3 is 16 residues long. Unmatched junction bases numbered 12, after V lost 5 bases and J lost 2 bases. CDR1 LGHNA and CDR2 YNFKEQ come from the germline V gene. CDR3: CASSEAQETGPYEQYF. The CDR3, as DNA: TGTGCCAGCAGCGAGGCTCAGGAGACAGGGCCCTACGAGCAGTACTTC.

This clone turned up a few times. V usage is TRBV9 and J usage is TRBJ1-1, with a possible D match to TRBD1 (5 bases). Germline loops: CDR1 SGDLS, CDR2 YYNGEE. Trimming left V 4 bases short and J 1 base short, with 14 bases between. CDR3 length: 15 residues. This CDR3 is CASSPPGTPNTEAFF. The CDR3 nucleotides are TGTGCCAGCAGCCCTCCTGGGACTCCGAACACTGAAGCTTTCTTT.

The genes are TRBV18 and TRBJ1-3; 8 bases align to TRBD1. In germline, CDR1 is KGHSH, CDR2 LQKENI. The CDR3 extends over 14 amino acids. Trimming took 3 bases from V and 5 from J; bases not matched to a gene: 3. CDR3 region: CASSPGQVRNTIYF. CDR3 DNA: TGTGCCAGCTCACCGGGACAGGTTCGAAACACCATATATTTT.

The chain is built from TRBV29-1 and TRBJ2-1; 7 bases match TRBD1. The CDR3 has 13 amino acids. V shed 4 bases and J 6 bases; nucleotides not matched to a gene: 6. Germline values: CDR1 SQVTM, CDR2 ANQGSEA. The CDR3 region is CSVVQGESNEQFF. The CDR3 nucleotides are TGCAGCGTTGTTCAGGGGGAAAGCAATGAGCAGTTCTTC.

Written as DNA, the CDR3 is TGTGCCATCAAGGACAGCTCCGGGGACTATGGCTACACCTTC. It translates to CAIKDSSGDYGYTF. The chain recombines TRBV10-3 with TRBJ1-2; tentative D call: TRBD1 (6 bases). CDR3 length: 14 residues. Germline V gene data show CDR1 as ENHRY and CDR2 as SYGVKD. With 7 bases removed from V and 3 bases from J, the gap between germline ends came to 15 bases.

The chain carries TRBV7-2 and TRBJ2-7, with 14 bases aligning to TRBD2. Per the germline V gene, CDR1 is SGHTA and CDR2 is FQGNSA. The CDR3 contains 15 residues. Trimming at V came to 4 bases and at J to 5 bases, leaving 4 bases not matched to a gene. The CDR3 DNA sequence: TGTGCCAGCAGCTCCCGACTAGCGGGAGGGAACGAGCAGTACTTC. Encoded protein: CASSSRLAGGNEQYF.

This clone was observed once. CDR3 region: CASSQTTRANEQYF. In DNA, the CDR3 is TGCGCCAGCAGCCAGACGACTAGGGCGAACGAGCAGTACTTC. The V call is TRBV5-1, the J call TRBJ2-7; possibly TRBD2 for D (6 bases). Trimming cost V 4 bases and J 5 bases, with 16 bases left between them. This CDR3 spans 14 amino acids. Germline lookup yields CDR1 SGHRS and CDR2 YFSETQ.

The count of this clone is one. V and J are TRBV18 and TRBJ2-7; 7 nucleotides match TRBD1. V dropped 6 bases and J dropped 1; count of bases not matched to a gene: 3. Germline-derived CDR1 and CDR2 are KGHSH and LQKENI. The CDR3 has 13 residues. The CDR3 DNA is TGTGCCAGCTCCGGGACAGCTTCCTACGAGCAGTACTTC. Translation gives CASSGTASYEQYF.

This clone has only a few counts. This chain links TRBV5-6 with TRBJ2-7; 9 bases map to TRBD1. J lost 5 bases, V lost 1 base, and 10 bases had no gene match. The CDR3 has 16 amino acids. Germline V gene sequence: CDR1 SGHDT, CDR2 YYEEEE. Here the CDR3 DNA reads TGTGCCAGCAGCTTGATCTATTACAGGGGGCGGGACGAGCAGTACTTC. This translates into CASSLIYYRGRDEQYF.

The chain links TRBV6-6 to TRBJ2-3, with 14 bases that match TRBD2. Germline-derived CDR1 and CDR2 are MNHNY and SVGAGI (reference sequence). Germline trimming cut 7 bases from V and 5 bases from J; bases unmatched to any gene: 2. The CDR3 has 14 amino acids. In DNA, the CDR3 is TGTGCCAGCACCGGACTAGCGGGAGGAGATACGCAGTATTTT. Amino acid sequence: CASTGLAGGDTQYF.

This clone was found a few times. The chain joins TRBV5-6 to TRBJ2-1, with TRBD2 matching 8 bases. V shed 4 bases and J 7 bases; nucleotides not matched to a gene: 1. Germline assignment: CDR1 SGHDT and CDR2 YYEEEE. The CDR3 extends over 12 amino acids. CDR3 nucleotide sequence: TGTGCCAGCAGCGCGGGGGGAAATGAGCAGTTCTTC. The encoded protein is CASSAGGNEQFF.

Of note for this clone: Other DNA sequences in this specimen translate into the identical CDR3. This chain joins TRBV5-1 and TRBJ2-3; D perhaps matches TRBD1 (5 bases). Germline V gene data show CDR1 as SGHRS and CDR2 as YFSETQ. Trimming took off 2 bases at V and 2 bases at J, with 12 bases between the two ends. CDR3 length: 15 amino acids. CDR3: CASSLVGASTDTQYF. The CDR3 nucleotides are TGCGCCAGCAGCTTAGTAGGGGCTTCCACAGATACGCAGTATTTT.